One and the same sample provided the 17 T cell receptor beta chains below, sequenced in a study of radiotherapy plus CTLA-4 blockade in lung cancer. Assay: immunoSEQ multiplex PCR; the TCRdb copy retains only in-frame clones and omits some. Here the sample spans roughly 59,000 clones, 65% to 80% being singletons. The input for sequencing was peripheral blood, taken from a patient treated with radiotherapy plus ipilimumab. The receptor source for this set is a human donor with non-small cell lung cancer whose response to radiotherapy plus ipilimumab could not be evaluated.

For this clone: Compared with germline, one end of the junction differs, possibly owing to a read error. The rearrangement links TRBV9 to TRBJ2-4; the match to TRBD2 covers 13 bases. Per germline, CDR1 SGDLS and CDR2 YYNGEE. CDR3 length: 13 amino acids. The CDR3 DNA sequence: TGTGCCAGCAGCCTAGGACTAGCGGGGGCACTCGACTTC. Translating gives CASSLGLAGALDF.

The chain recombines TRBV7-2 with TRBJ2-2, with TRBD2 matching over 9 bases. The J segment lost 6 bases and the V segment lost 2 bases, leaving 10 bases of the junction unmatched. Germline V gives CDR1 SGHTA, CDR2 FQGNSA. The CDR3 spans 17 residues. CDR3 DNA: TGTGCCAGCAGCTTAATAGGCGGGACTAGCATCCCCGGGGAGCTGTTTTTT. Its translation is CASSLIGGTSIPGELFF.

The genes are TRBV2 and TRBJ1-2; the D is unclear. Germline CDR1 reads SNHLY; CDR2 reads FYNNEI. V was pared by 2 bases and J by 2 bases, with 15 bases between. The CDR3 runs to 16 residues. Here the CDR3 DNA reads TGTGCCAGCAGTGAAACTAGCGCGGGGTCCAACTATGGCTACACCTTC. It codes for CASSETSAGSNYGYTF. Filled out from reference TRBV2 and TRBJ1-2, the complete variable domain reads EPEVTQTPSHQVTQMGQEVILRCVPISNHLYFYWYRQILGQKVEFLVSFYNNEISEKSEIFDDQFSVERPDGSNFTLKIRSTKLEDSAMYFCASSETSAGSNYGYTFGSGTRLTVV.

This chain connects TRBV5-8 to TRBJ2-7; TRBD2 might be the D (7 bases). The germline CDR1 and CDR2 sequences are SGHTS and YDEGEE. This CDR3 spans 17 amino acids. V was cut by 2 bases and J by 3 bases, with 21 bases left in between. The CDR3: CASSFGFPRGRFYEQYF. CDR3 coding DNA: TGTGCCAGCAGCTTCGGATTTCCGCGGGGGCGATTCTACGAGCAGTACTTC.

This clone was observed a few times. The V gene is TRBV2, the J gene TRBJ2-7; D is possibly TRBD1 (6 bases). The CDR3 has 13 residues. The germline CDR1 and CDR2 sequences are SNHLY and FYNNEI. V was cut by 4 bases and J by 11 bases, with 18 bases left in between. DNA of the CDR3: TGTGCCAGCAGTGCCCTCTTTCACGGGGACAAGTACTTC. It translates to CASSALFHGDKYF.

The V call is TRBV18, the J call TRBJ2-4, with 7 bases identical to TRBD1. Germline loops: CDR1 KGHSH, CDR2 LQKENI. The CDR3 runs 14 residues. J lost 9 bases, V lost 2 bases, and 7 bases had no gene match. Here the CDR3 DNA reads TGTGCCAGCTCACCAGAGGGGGCGCTAGGCATTCAGTACTTC. Amino acids: CASSPEGALGIQYF.

The chain links TRBV19 to TRBJ2-1; D unclear. V was clipped by 2 bases and J by 2 bases, with 10 bases between them. The germline gives CDR1 LNHDA, CDR2 SQIVND (reference sequence). The CDR3 has 15 residues. The CDR3 region is CASSITQSAYNEQFF. The DNA of the CDR3 is TGTGCCAGTAGTATAACCCAGAGCGCCTACAATGAGCAGTTCTTC.

V is TRBV7-2 and J is TRBJ2-7; a weak D match, TRBD2 (6 bases). Between the trimmed V and J ends, which lost 1 base and 0 bases, there was a span of 19 bases. The CDR3 has 18 amino acids. Germline CDR1 and CDR2: SGHTA and FQGNSA. DNA of the CDR3: TGTGCCAGCAGCTTAGTAGTAGTACTAGCCCCGAGCTCCTACGAGCAGTACTTC. Amino acids: CASSLVVVLAPSSYEQYF.

The V call is TRBV10-3, the J call TRBJ1-5, with 8 bases lining up with TRBD1. The CDR3 is 13 amino acids. In germline, CDR1 is ENHRY, CDR2 SYGVKD. Trimming removed 11 bases from V and 5 bases from J; junction bases left unmatched: 8. CDR3 protein: CAHRQGLDQPQHF. The CDR3 nucleotides read TGTGCCCACAGACAGGGGCTAGATCAGCCCCAGCATTTT.

The rearrangement links TRBV7-9 to TRBJ2-1; weak D call: TRBD2 (5 bases). The CDR3 consists of 19 residues. Germline CDR1 reads SEHNR; CDR2 reads FQNEAQ (reference sequence). V was cut by 0 bases and J by 0 bases, with 18 bases left in between. This chain's CDR3 is CASSLAPYGRVSSYNEQFF. DNA of the CDR3: TGTGCCAGCAGCTTAGCGCCCTATGGGCGGGTTTCCTCCTACAATGAGCAGTTCTTC.

This clone was picked up a small number of times. The chain combines TRBV4-2 with TRBJ2-3; 8 bases are a match to TRBD2. There are 20 residues in the CDR3. Germline loops: CDR1 LGHNA, CDR2 YNFKEQ. The junction had 18 bases not matched to a gene; V was cut back by 4 bases and J by 0 bases. This CDR3 reads CASSPRGGSGAGGSTDTQYF. For the CDR3, the DNA is TGTGCCAGCAGCCCAAGGGGTGGTAGCGGGGCGGGTGGAAGCACAGATACGCAGTATTTT.

This clone was counted only a few times. The V gene is TRBV18, the J gene TRBJ2-7, with 7 bases identical to TRBD1. CDR3 length: 17 amino acids. V was clipped by 5 bases and J by 2 bases; unmatched bases: 15. Germline V gene data show CDR1 as KGHSH and CDR2 as LQKENI. The CDR3 DNA sequence: TGTGCCAGCTCAAACCTGCTCCGGACAGGTGAAACCTACGAGCAGTACTTC. Protein product: CASSNLLRTGETYEQYF.

V and J are TRBV6-5 and TRBJ1-1, with a possible D match to TRBD1 (6 bases). V shed 5 bases and J shed 3 bases, with 10 bases lying between them. The CDR3 is made up of 13 amino acids. Germline V lookup: CDR1 MNHEY, CDR2 SVGAGI. The CDR3 loop is CASSGHRDTEAFF. DNA of the CDR3: TGTGCCAGCAGTGGGCACAGGGACACTGAAGCTTTCTTT.

This clone was seen a few times. The CDR3: CASSPRVNTEAFF. CDR3 DNA: TGTGCCAGCAGCCCGAGAGTGAACACTGAAGCTTTCTTT. The chain is built from TRBV7-9 and TRBJ1-1, with D hard to call. The germline gives CDR1 SEHNR, CDR2 FQNEAQ (reference sequence). Trimming removed 5 bases at V and 0 bases at J, with 7 bases between. This CDR3 comprises 13 residues.

This rearrangement joins TRBV18 to TRBJ2-1, with D possibly TRBD2 on 5 matching bases. The CDR3 covers 14 residues. V was pared by 1 base and J by 6 bases, with 10 bases between. Looked up from germline, CDR1 is KGHSH and CDR2 is LQKENI. The CDR3 protein is CASSPQRGGNEQFF. The CDR3 coding sequence is TGTGCCAGCTCACCACAACGGGGTGGCAATGAGCAGTTCTTC.

The CDR3: CASSPRLAGTDTQYF. Written as DNA, the CDR3 is TGTGCCAGCAGCCCCCGGTTAGCGGGAACAGATACGCAGTATTTT. The genes are TRBV7-3 and TRBJ2-3; TRBD2 matches 8 bases. The CDR3 spans 15 residues. J was trimmed by 3 bases and V by 5 bases; bases with no gene match: 7. CDR1 is SGHTA, CDR2 FQGTGA, per germline.

The sample holds one count of this clone. This chain joins TRBV5-1 and TRBJ2-3; 7 nucleotides line up with TRBD2. This CDR3 is 12 amino acids long. Germline V gives CDR1 SGHRS, CDR2 YFSETQ. Trimming took 3 bases from V and 11 from J; bases not matched to a gene: 6. The CDR3 spells CASSSTSVEQYF. CDR3 in DNA: TGCGCCAGCAGCTCCACTAGCGTGGAGCAGTATTTT.